These 32 T cell receptor beta chains were all obtained from the same sample, sequenced in a study of shared clonotypes between healthy human individuals. Some clones are missing from TCRdb's copy, which holds only in-frame ones; the method was immunoSEQ multiplex PCR. The table includes under 2.5 million clones, 85% to 95% detected once. The specimen sequenced was naive CD4+ T cells from PBMCs. Subset meaning: CD45RA+ positively selected. These receptors all come from a man aged 18 to 30 in good health. Some clones in this sample may be carry-over from other donors' samples.

Points on this clone: Additional DNA sequences in this sample encode the identical CDR3. The chain uses TRBV5-1 and TRBJ2-1; 9 bases are a match to TRBD2. Germline CDR1 reads SGHRS; CDR2 reads YFSETQ. This CDR3 is 13 amino acids long. V trimming: 5 bases; J trimming: 3 bases; junction bases outside the gene matches: 0. CDR3 loop: CASRTSGYNEQFF. The DNA for the CDR3 is TGCGCCAGCAGGACTAGCGGCTACAATGAGCAGTTCTTC. The full variable domain, with the rest looked up from reference TRBV5-1 and TRBJ2-1, is KAGVTQTPRYLIKTRGQQVTLSCSPISGHRSVSWYQQTPGQGLQFLFEYFSETQRNKGNFPGRFSGRQFSNSRSEMNVSTLELGDSALYLCASRTSGYNEQFFGPGTRLTVL.

The chain carries TRBV21-1 and TRBJ2-7; the tabulated D call, TRBD1, remains unverified against the DNA. TRBV21-1 is reported as a pseudogene. The CDR3 is 14 amino acids. For the CDR3, the DNA is TGTGCCAGCAGCAAAGAGGGGACAGGGTTCGAGCAGTACTTC. It specifies CASSKEGTGFEQYF.

The chain joins TRBV23-1 to TRBJ2-4; 8 positions agree with TRBD2. Being an ORF, TRBV23-1 has a function that is uncertain. The CDR3 has 18 amino acids. V trimming: 0 bases; J trimming: 7 bases; junction bases outside the gene matches: 14. The CDR3 region has the DNA TGCGCCAGCAGTCAATCCCCCGGGGGGAGCGGGAGTACGAACATTCAGTACTTC. Protein product: CASSQSPGGSGSTNIQYF.

The chain employs TRBV6-5 and TRBJ2-1, with D possibly matching TRBD1 (5 bases). V lost 6 bases to trimming and J lost 15 bases, with 18 bases between them. CDR1 and CDR2 (germline): MNHEY, SVGAGI. CDR3 length equals 12 residues. CDR3 sequence: CASRSQGVRLFF. DNA of the CDR3: TGTGCCAGCAGATCTCAGGGCGTACGCTTGTTCTTC.

V is TRBV27 and J is TRBJ1-4; D remains unclear. The CDR3 has 14 residues. With 5 bases removed from V and 0 bases from J, the gap between germline ends came to 7 bases. Germline values: CDR1 MNHEY, CDR2 SMNVEV (reference sequence). DNA for the CDR3: TGTGCCAGCAGTGAAGCTGCAACTAATGAAAAACTGTTTTTT. Protein sequence: CASSEAATNEKLFF.

This clone was seen a single time. This rearrangement joins TRBV14 to TRBJ2-2; D gene uncertain. V was trimmed by 0 bases and J by 5 bases, leaving 7 bases between them. Germline loops: CDR1 SGHDN, CDR2 FVKESK. CDR3 length equals 14 residues. Here the CDR3 DNA reads TGTGCCAGCAGCCAAGAGGCTGATACCGGGGAGCTGTTTTTT. Its protein product is CASSQEADTGELFF.

This clone was seen just once. This sequence joins TRBV11-1 and TRBJ2-1; TRBD2 matches at 8 bases. Germline assignment: CDR1 SGHAT and CDR2 FQDESV (reference sequence). Trimming removed 6 bases from V and 7 bases from J; junction bases left unmatched: 8. The CDR3 covers 14 residues. CDR3 in DNA: TGTGCCAGCAGTACTCAACTAGCGGAGAATGAGCAGTTCTTC. This gives the protein CASSTQLAENEQFF.

This chain's CDR3 is CASSPRIDTEAFF. CDR3 nucleotides: TGTGCCAGCAGCCCCAGGATCGACACTGAAGCTTTCTTT. The chain recombines TRBV28 with TRBJ1-1; D is unresolved. The V and J ends lost 6 bases and 3 bases respectively, with 11 bases between them. Germline loops: CDR1 MDHEN, CDR2 SYDVKM. The CDR3 has 13 amino acids.

The rearrangement uses TRBV5-1 and TRBJ2-1, with D maybe TRBD2 (5 bases). This CDR3 contains 16 residues. Trimming took 5 bases from V and 6 from J, leaving 21 bases between them. CDR1 is SGHRS and CDR2 is YFSETQ in the germline V gene. The chain's CDR3 is CASRPSGGVRPNEQFF. CDR3 coding DNA: TGCGCCAGCAGACCCAGCGGTGGAGTGAGACCCAATGAGCAGTTCTTC.

This chain links TRBV5-6 with TRBJ2-2; D possibly corresponds to TRBD1 (6 bases). V shed 2 bases and J shed 6 bases, with 11 bases lying between them. The CDR3 is 14 amino acids. Per the germline V gene, CDR1 is SGHDT and CDR2 is YYEEEE. The CDR3 spells CASSLRTVAGELFF. CDR3 DNA sequence: TGTGCCAGCAGCTTAAGGACAGTCGCCGGGGAGCTGTTTTTT. The complete variable domain, with remaining parts taken from reference TRBV5-6 and TRBJ2-2, reads DAGVTQSPTHLIKTRGQQVTLRCSPKSGHDTVSWYQQALGQGPQFIFQYYEEEERQRGNFPDRFSGHQFPNYSSELNVNALLLGDSALYLCASSLRTVAGELFFGEGSRLTVL.

The rearrangement joins TRBV7-3 to TRBJ2-5, with TRBD2 identical over 11 bases. Germline assignment: CDR1 SGHTA and CDR2 FQGTGA. J was trimmed by 4 bases and V by 5 bases; bases with no gene match: 6. The length of the CDR3 is 15 residues. CDR3 coding DNA: TGTGCCAGCAGCCTCATAGCGGGAGGGGGAGAGACCCAGTACTTC. Its translation is CASSLIAGGGETQYF.

The chain employs TRBV30 and TRBJ2-1, with D maybe TRBD2 (6 bases). The germline V and J ends were trimmed by 0 bases and 4 bases, with 13 bases remaining between them. Germline-derived CDR1 and CDR2 are GTSNPN and SVGIG (reference sequence). There are 15 residues in the CDR3. CDR3 amino acids: CAWSVLAGGYNEQFF. In DNA, the CDR3 is TGTGCCTGGAGTGTACTCGCCGGGGGTTACAATGAGCAGTTCTTC.

V gene TRBV28 combines with J gene TRBJ2-7, with 8 bases fitting TRBD1. The germline V gene has CDR1 MDHEN and CDR2 SYDVKM. The CDR3 runs to 15 residues. Unmatched junction bases numbered 8, after V lost 5 bases and J lost 2 bases. CDR3 region: CASSQPGQAPYEQYF. In DNA form, the CDR3 reads TGTGCCAGCAGTCAACCGGGACAGGCTCCCTACGAGCAGTACTTC.

This chain joins TRBV23-1 and TRBJ1-5; no clear D. TRBV23-1 carries the ORF label, with uncertain function. The length of the CDR3 is 10 residues. Trimming pared 6 bases from V and 4 bases from J, leaving 1 base between. CDR3 sequence: CASRNQPQHF. The CDR3 DNA is TGCGCCAGCAGGAATCAGCCCCAGCATTTT.

V is TRBV7-3 and J is TRBJ1-4; 7 nucleotides line up with TRBD1. Germline V lookup: CDR1 SGHTA, CDR2 FQGTGA. V lost 4 bases, J lost 6 bases, and 2 bases stayed unmatched. The CDR3 sequence is 13 residues long. CDR3 region: CASSSGQDEKLFF. The CDR3 nucleotides read TGTGCCAGCAGCTCCGGACAGGATGAAAAACTGTTTTTT. The complete variable domain, with remaining parts taken from reference TRBV7-3 and TRBJ1-4, reads GAGVSQTPSNKVTEKGKYVELRCDPISGHTALYWYRQSLGQGPEFLIYFQGTGAADDSGLPNDRFFAVRPEGSVSTLKIQRTERGDSAVYLCASSSGQDEKLFFGSGTQLSVL.

The rearrangement links TRBV20-1 to TRBJ1-1; D is ambiguous. Germline lookup yields CDR1 DFQATT and CDR2 SNEGSKA (reference sequence). Trimming left V 5 bases short and J 4 bases short, with 8 bases between. This CDR3 is built from 11 residues. CDR3 DNA sequence: TGCAGTGCTGCCCCGGTCACTGAAGCTTTCTTT. It codes for CSAAPVTEAFF.

The chain recombines TRBV7-2 with TRBJ1-1; D is ambiguous. With 5 bases removed from V and 10 bases from J, the gap between germline ends came to 17 bases. This CDR3 is 13 amino acids long. In germline, CDR1 is SGHTA, CDR2 FQGNSA. CDR3 sequence: CASSPRRGRVAFF. The CDR3 DNA reads TGTGCCAGCAGCCCCCGGCGGGGTAGAGTAGCTTTCTTT. Combining the CDR3 with reference TRBV7-2 and TRBJ1-1 gives the whole variable domain GAGVSQSPSNKVTEKGKDVELRCDPISGHTALYWYRQSLGQGLEFLIYFQGNSAPDKSGLPSDRFSAERTGGSVSTLTIQRTQQEDSAVYLCASSPRRGRVAFFGQGTRLTVV.

This clone was observed a single time. Other DNA sequences within the sample encode an identical CDR3. The chain recombines TRBV28 with TRBJ2-7, with a possible D match to TRBD1 (6 bases). The CDR3 has 12 residues. V dropped 5 bases and J dropped 5 bases, with 10 bases sitting between them. Germline V CDR1 and CDR2: MDHEN, SYDVKM. In DNA, the CDR3 is TGTGCCAGCAGTCCCACAGGGCACGAGCAGTACTTC. Translating it yields CASSPTGHEQYF.

The CDR3: CASSPTGGNIQYF. In nucleotides, the CDR3 is TGTGCCAGCAGCCCGACAGGGGGAAACATTCAGTACTTC. The chain couples TRBV7-2 to TRBJ2-4; 9 bases line up with TRBD1. This CDR3 has 13 amino acids. Losses at the gene ends were 5 bases for V and 6 bases for J; bases not matched to a gene: 2. CDR1 and CDR2 (germline): SGHTA, FQGNSA.

Remarks on this clone: Other DNA sequences in this specimen translate into the identical CDR3. The V call is TRBV7-2, the J call TRBJ2-3; D is uncertain. V lost 1 base and J lost 0, with 8 bases in between. Per germline, CDR1 SGHTA and CDR2 FQGNSA. This CDR3 is 15 amino acids long. The CDR3 nucleotides read TGTGCCAGCAGCTTAGTGGCCGGAAGCACAGATACGCAGTATTTT. It specifies CASSLVAGSTDTQYF.

Here the CDR3 reads CASSLRYREVGMNTQYF. DNA of the CDR3: TGTGCCAGCAGTTTAAGGTACAGGGAAGTTGGTATGAATACGCAGTATTTT. The rearrangement links TRBV27 to TRBJ2-3; tentative D call: TRBD1 (6 bases). CDR1 MNHEY and CDR2 SMNVEV come from the germline V gene (reference sequence). V dropped 2 bases and J dropped 7 bases, with 22 bases sitting between them. The CDR3 contains 17 residues.

This chain's CDR3 is CASRPYRGGHYEQYF. For the CDR3, the DNA is TGTGCCAGCAGACCCTACAGGGGGGGCCACTACGAGCAGTACTTC. The chain uses TRBV5-8 and TRBJ2-7; tentatively, D is TRBD1 (8 bases). Trimming took off 5 bases at V and 3 bases at J, with 18 bases between the two ends. Germline values: CDR1 SGHTS, CDR2 YDEGEE. This CDR3 comprises 15 residues. Combining the CDR3 with reference TRBV5-8 and TRBJ2-7 gives the whole variable domain EAGVTQSPTHLIKTRGQQATLRCSPISGHTSVYWYQQALGLGLQFLLWYDEGEERNRGNFPPRFSGRQFPNYSSELNVNALELEDSALYLCASRPYRGGHYEQYFGPGTRLTVT.

The J gene is TRBJ2-7, the V gene TRBV7-9; 14 bases match TRBD2. Trimming removed 7 bases from V and 4 bases from J; junction bases left unmatched: 6. Germline CDR1 is SEHNR and CDR2 is FQNEAQ (reference sequence). This CDR3 has 15 residues. DNA for the CDR3: TGTGCCAGCATCGAGGGGACTAGCGGGAGTTACGAGCAGTACTTC. It translates to CASIEGTSGSYEQYF.

This rearrangement joins TRBV30 to TRBJ2-3; D is ambiguous. This CDR3 has 13 residues. The germline V and J ends were trimmed by 5 bases and 7 bases, with 16 bases remaining between them. The V gene's germline CDR1 is GTSNPN and CDR2 SVGIG (reference sequence). The CDR3 nucleotides are TGTGCCTGGGCACTTAAAGCTAGTAATACGCAGTATTTT. This sequence encodes CAWALKASNTQYF.

A note on this clone: Different DNA sequences within this sample yield the same CDR3. The rearrangement joins TRBV28 to TRBJ2-5; D is perhaps TRBD2 (6 bases). Looked up from germline, CDR1 is MDHEN and CDR2 is SYDVKM. Trimming removed 7 bases at V and 1 base at J, with 10 bases between. The CDR3 runs to 13 residues. Here the CDR3 DNA reads TGTGCCAGCACCGGCGGGACCCAAGAGACCCAGTACTTC. This translates into CASTGGTQETQYF.

The rearrangement links TRBV7-3 to TRBJ2-2; D may be TRBD1 (5 bases). Germline loops: CDR1 SGHTA, CDR2 FQGTGA. This CDR3 has 14 residues. Trimming removed 5 bases from V and 0 bases from J, with 7 bases in between. The CDR3 DNA reads as TGTGCCAGCAGCCAGGACACGAACACCGGGGAGCTGTTTTTT. Its protein product is CASSQDTNTGELFF.

This clone was counted between two and nine times. The chain recombines TRBV29-1 with TRBJ2-3; no clear D. V lost 2 bases and J lost 1, with 4 bases in between. CDR3 size: 12 residues. Germline V gene lookup returns CDR1 SQVTM and CDR2 ANQGSEA. CDR3 residues: CSVERGTDTQYF. The CDR3, as DNA: TGCAGCGTTGAAAGGGGCACAGATACGCAGTATTTT.

With respect to this clone: Other DNA sequences in the sample encode the same CDR3. V is TRBV6-5 and J is TRBJ1-5; D is unclear. Trimming took off 0 bases at V and 7 bases at J, with 7 bases between the two ends. The CDR3 runs 13 residues. The germline V gene encodes CDR1 MNHEY and CDR2 SVGAGI. CDR3: CASSYSRGQPQHF. The CDR3 DNA follows: TGTGCCAGCAGTTACTCGCGGGGACAGCCCCAGCATTTT.

The chain employs TRBV10-3 and TRBJ2-1; 10 bases are shared with TRBD2. The junction had 9 bases not matched to a gene; V was cut back by 6 bases and J by 7 bases. Per the germline V gene, CDR1 is ENHRY and CDR2 is SYGVKD. CDR3 length: 15 amino acids. The CDR3 nucleotides read TGTGCCATCAGGGGAGCGGGAGGGCCGGGTAATGAGCAGTTCTTC. It encodes CAIRGAGGPGNEQFF.

The V and J genes are TRBV28 and TRBJ2-2; unclear D gene. This CDR3 region has 14 residues. The V end was cut by 2 bases, the J end by 4 bases, with 8 bases between. The V gene's germline CDR1 is MDHEN and CDR2 SYDVKM. The CDR3: CASSLHTSTGELFF. The CDR3 coding sequence is TGTGCCAGCAGTTTACACACCAGCACCGGGGAGCTGTTTTTT.

The gene calls are TRBV30 and TRBJ2-2; unclear D gene. The V gene lost 3 bases and the J gene lost 3 bases, with 11 bases spanning the gap. Looked up from germline, CDR1 is GTSNPN and CDR2 is SVGIG (reference sequence). This CDR3 is 14 amino acids long. The CDR3, as DNA: TGTGCCTGGAGCCTAGTAGTTGACACCGGGGAGCTGTTTTTT. Translating it yields CAWSLVVDTGELFF. Full variable domain (outside the CDR3, taken from reference TRBV30 and TRBJ2-2): SQTIHQWPATLVQPVGSPLSLECTVEGTSNPNLYWYRQAAGRGLQLLFYSVGIGQISSEVPQNLSASRPQDRQFILSSKKLLLSDSGFYLCAWSLVVDTGELFFGEGSRLTVL.

The V gene is TRBV6-6, the J gene TRBJ1-1; D is undetermined. CDR1 is MNHNY, CDR2 SVGAGI, per germline (reference sequence). V gave up 5 bases and J gave up 6 bases, with 19 bases separating them. The CDR3 has 15 residues. The CDR3 loop reads CASSRSREWLAEAFF. The CDR3 DNA sequence: TGTGCCAGCAGTCGGTCCCGGGAATGGTTGGCTGAAGCTTTCTTT.